A few counts support the clone carrying this TCR beta chain. Its specificity is not known. This CDR3 contains 17 residues. Unique-molecular-identifier-tagged TCR beta cDNA libraries were used. It was from roughly 1 to 10 million T cells that about 500,000 cDNA molecules came. Each CDR3 protein is one row after TCRdb ran MiXCR on the PCR reads. The table has about 170,000 distinct CDR3 sequences, around 28% seen once; the top ten hold approximately 1.5%. This record belongs to a study of post-analysis software for immune sequencing data. Study-level background: Recorded disease courses covered relapsing-remitting, secondary progressive and progressive-relapsing multiple sclerosis. Some patients had no subtype annotation.

Findings of the study overall: There were roughly five TRBV segments more frequent in patients than controls, and TRBV5-6, TRBV5-1 and TRBV20-1 were among them. Controls showed significantly higher normalized Chao1 diversity than did multiple sclerosis patients. Strong co-clustering by F measure linked samples that shared a preparation batch.

The V call is TRBV21-1, the J call TRBJ1-5; no check of the table's D call, TRBD1, against the DNA was made. TRBV21-1 constitutes a pseudogene. The sequence derives from a girl aged 5-17 years with multiple sclerosis. Input material: blood. The CDR3 DNA is TGTGCCAGCACCAAGTCCCCTCGGGCAGGGCTATTAAATCCCCAGCATTTT. This sequence encodes CASTKSPRAGLLNPQHF.